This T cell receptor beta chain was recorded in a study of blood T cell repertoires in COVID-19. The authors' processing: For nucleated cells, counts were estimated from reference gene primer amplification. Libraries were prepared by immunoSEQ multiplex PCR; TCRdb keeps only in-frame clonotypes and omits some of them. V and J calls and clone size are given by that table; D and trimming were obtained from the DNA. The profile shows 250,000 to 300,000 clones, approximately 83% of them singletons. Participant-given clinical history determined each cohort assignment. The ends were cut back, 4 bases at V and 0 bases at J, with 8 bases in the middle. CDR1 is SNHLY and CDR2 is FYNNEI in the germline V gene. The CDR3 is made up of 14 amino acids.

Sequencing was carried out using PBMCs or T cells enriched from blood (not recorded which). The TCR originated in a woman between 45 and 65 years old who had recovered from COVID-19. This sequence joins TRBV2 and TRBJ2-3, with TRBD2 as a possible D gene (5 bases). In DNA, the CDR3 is TGTGCCAGCAGTGCGGACTTTAGCACAGATACGCAGTATTTT. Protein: CASSADFSTDTQYF. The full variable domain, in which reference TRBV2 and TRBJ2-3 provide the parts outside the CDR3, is EPEVTQTPSHQVTQMGQEVILRCVPISNHLYFYWYRQILGQKVEFLVSFYNNEISEKSEIFDDQFSVERPDGSNFTLKIRSTKLEDSAMYFCASSADFSTDTQYFGPGTRLTVL.